This T cell receptor (beta chain) was sequenced during a study of Tregs in tolerant kidney transplant recipients. Study-wide results and caveats: Tregs expanded with activated donor B cells seemed most donor-specific. Tolerant patients' donor-specific Tregs expanded beyond overall Tregs, suggesting antigen-driven growth.

Trimming removed 4 bases at V and 1 base at J, with 11 bases between. The CDR3 totals 14 residues. Germline V lookup: CDR1 SGHRS, CDR2 YFSETQ. Regarding this clone: Its antigen is not identified.

The nonmyeloablative bone marrow transplants came from related graft donors, with transient mixed chimerism. Unstimulated regulatory T cells (CD4+CD25+CD127-), CD4+CD25- non-regulatory cells, CD4 and CD8 cells were FACS-sorted from thawed PBMCs. Assay used: immunoSEQ multiplex PCR; TCRdb lists only in-frame clones, some missing. The sample contains 65,000 or so clones, 87% of which appear only once. The clonotype was recovered from a human patient who received a combined kidney and bone marrow transplant. Certain T cells may be donor cells from the graft. The rearrangement uses TRBV5-1 and TRBJ1-2; D gene uncertain. The sample was CD4+ T cells from blood (PBMCs), taken 6 months after the transplant. The DNA of the CDR3 is TGCGCCAGCAGCCGATCCACAGTTAACTATGGCTACACCTTC. Translating gives CASSRSTVNYGYTF.